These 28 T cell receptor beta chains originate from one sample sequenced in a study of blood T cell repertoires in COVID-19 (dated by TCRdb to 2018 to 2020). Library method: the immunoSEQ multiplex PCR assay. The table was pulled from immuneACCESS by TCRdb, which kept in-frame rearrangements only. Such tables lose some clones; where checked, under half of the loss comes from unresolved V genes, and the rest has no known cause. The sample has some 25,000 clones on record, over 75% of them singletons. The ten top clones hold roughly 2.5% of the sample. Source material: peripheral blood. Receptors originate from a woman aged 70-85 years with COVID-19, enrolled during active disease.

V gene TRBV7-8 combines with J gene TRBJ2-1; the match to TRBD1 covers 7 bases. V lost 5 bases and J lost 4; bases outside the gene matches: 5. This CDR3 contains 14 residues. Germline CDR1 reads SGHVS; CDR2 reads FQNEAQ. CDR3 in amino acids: CASSRDRAYNEQFF. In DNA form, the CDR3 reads TGTGCCAGCAGCCGCGACAGGGCTTACAATGAGCAGTTCTTC.

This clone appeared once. This CDR3 reads CASSPGQNEAFF. The DNA for the CDR3 is TGTGCCAGCAGCCCGGGACAGAATGAAGCTTTCTTT. The J gene is TRBJ1-1, the V gene TRBV7-8; 7 bases are shared with TRBD1. The CDR3 consists of 12 residues. The V gene's germline CDR1 is SGHVS and CDR2 FQNEAQ. The V gene end was trimmed by 5 bases and the J gene end by 7 bases; junction bases not matched to a gene: 4.

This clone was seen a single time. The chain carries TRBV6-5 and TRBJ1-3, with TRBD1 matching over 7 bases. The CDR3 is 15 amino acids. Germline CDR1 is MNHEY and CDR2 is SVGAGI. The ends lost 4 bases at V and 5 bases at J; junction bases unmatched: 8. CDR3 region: CASSSGTARRNTIYF. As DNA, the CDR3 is TGTGCCAGCAGTTCCGGGACAGCACGGAGAAACACCATATATTTT.

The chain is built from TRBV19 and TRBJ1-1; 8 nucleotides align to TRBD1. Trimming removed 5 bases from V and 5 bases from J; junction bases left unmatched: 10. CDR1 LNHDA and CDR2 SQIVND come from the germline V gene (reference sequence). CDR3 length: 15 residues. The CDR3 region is CASSGRTGRLTEAFF. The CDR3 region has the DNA TGTGCCAGTAGTGGAAGGACAGGGCGGTTGACTGAAGCTTTCTTT.

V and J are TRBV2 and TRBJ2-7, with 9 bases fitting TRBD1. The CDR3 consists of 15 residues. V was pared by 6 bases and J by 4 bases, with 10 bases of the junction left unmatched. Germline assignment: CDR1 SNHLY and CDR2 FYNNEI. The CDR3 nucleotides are TGTGCCAGCAGAGAGGGTCCCGGGACAGGGTACGAGCAGTACTTC. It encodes CASREGPGTGYEQYF.

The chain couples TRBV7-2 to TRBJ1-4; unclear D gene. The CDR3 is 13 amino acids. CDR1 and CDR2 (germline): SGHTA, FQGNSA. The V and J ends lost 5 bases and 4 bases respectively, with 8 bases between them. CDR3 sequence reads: CASSPGLNEKLFF. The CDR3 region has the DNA TGTGCCAGCAGCCCAGGACTTAATGAAAAACTGTTTTTT.

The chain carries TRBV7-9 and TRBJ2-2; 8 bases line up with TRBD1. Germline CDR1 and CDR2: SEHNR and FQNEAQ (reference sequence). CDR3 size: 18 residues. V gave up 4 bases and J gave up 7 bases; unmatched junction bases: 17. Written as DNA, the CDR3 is TGTGCCAGCAGCTCCCGCCGTAGGACAGGGAAGTCAATCGGGGAGCTGTTTTTT. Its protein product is CASSSRRRTGKSIGELFF.

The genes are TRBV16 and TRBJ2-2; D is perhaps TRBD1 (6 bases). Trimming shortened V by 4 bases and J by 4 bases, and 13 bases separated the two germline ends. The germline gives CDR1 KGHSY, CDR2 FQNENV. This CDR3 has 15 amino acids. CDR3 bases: TGTGCCAGCAGCCTCCGGGACACAGGCACCGGGGAGCTGTTTTTT. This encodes CASSLRDTGTGELFF.

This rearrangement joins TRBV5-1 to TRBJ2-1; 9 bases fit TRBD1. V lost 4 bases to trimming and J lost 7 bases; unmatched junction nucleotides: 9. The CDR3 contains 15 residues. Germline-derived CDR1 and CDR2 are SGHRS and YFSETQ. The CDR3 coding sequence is TGCGCCAGCAGCAGGGGACAGGGTGAAAGGAATGAGCAGTTCTTC. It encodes CASSRGQGERNEQFF.

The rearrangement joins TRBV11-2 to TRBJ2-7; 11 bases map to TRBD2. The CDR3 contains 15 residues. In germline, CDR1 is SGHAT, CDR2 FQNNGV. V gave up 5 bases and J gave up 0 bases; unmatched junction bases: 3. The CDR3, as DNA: TGTGCCAGCAGCCCACTAGCGGGGGCCTCCTACGAGCAGTACTTC. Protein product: CASSPLAGASYEQYF.

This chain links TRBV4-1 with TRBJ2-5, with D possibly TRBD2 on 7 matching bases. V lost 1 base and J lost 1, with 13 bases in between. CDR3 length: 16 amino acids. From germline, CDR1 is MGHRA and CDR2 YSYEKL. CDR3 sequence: CASSQGGGGLQETQYF. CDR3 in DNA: TGCGCCAGCAGCCAAGGCGGCGGGGGCCTCCAAGAGACCCAGTACTTC.

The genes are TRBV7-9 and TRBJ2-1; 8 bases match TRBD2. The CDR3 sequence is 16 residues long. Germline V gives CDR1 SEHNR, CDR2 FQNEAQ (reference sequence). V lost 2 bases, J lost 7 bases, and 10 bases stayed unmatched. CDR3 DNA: TGTGCCAGCAGCTTATCTCGGGGGGGCCCTCGGAATGAGCAGTTCTTC. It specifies CASSLSRGGPRNEQFF.

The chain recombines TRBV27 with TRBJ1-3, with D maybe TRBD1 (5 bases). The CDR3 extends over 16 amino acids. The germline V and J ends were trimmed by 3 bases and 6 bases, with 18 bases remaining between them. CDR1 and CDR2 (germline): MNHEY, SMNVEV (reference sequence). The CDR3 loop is CASSLRFAGPLNTIYF. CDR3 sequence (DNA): TGTGCCAGCAGTTTGAGGTTCGCAGGGCCATTAAACACCATATATTTT.

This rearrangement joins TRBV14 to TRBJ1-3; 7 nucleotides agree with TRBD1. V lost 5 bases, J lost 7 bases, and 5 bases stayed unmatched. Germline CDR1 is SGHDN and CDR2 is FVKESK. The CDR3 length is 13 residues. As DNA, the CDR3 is TGTGCCAGCAGCGAGACAGGGAGGAACACCATATATTTT. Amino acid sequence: CASSETGRNTIYF.

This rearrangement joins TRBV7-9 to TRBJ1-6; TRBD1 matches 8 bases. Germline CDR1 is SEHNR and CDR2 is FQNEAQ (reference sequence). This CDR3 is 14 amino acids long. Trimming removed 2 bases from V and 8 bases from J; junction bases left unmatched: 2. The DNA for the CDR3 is TGTGCCAGCAGCTTAACACAGGGGGATTCACCCCTCCACTTT. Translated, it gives CASSLTQGDSPLHF.

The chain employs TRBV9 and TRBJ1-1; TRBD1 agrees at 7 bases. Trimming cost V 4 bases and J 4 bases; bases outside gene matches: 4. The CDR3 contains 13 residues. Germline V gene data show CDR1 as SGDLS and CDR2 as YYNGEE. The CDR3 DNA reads TGTGCCAGCAGCTTCAGGGACAGCACTGAAGCTTTCTTT. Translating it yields CASSFRDSTEAFF.

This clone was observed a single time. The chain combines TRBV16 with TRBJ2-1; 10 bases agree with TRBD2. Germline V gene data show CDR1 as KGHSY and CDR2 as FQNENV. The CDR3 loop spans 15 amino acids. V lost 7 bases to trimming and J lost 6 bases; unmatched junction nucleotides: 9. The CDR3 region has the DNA TGTGCCAGCACCAGGGTGGCTAGCGGGGGCAATGAGCAGTTCTTC. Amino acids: CASTRVASGGNEQFF.

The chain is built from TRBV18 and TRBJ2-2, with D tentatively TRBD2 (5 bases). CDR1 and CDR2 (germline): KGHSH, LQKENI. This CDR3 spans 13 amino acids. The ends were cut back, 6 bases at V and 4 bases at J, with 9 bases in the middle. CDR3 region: CASSEGSTGELFF. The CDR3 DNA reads TGTGCCAGCTCTGAGGGCAGCACCGGGGAGCTGTTTTTT.

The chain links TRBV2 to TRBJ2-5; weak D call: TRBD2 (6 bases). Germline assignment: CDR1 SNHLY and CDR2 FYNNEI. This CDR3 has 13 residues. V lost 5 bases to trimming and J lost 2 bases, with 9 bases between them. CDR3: CASSWDSQETQYF. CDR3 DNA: TGTGCCAGCAGTTGGGACTCTCAAGAGACCCAGTACTTC.

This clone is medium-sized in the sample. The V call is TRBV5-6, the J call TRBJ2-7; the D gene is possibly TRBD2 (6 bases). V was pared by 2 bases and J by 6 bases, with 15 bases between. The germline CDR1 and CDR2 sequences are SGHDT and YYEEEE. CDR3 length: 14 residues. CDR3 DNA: TGTGCCAGCAGCTTTCGTGCCCAGGGAGGCGAGCAGTACTTC. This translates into CASSFRAQGGEQYF.

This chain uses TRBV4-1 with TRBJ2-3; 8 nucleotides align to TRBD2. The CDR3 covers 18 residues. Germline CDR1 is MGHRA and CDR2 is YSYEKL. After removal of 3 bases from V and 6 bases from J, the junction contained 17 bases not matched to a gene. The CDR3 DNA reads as TGCGCCAGCAGCCATGGTCCCTGGGGGCGGGGGGAGAGGGATACGCAGTATTTT. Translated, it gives CASSHGPWGRGERDTQYF.

In DNA form, the CDR3 reads TGTGCCAGCAGTTCGGGAGTGAGGCATGGCTACACCTTC. Encoded protein: CASSSGVRHGYTF. The chain has TRBV12-3 or TRBV12-4 and TRBJ1-2, with no clear D. V lost 4 bases and J lost 6, with 12 bases in between. The CDR3 totals 13 residues.

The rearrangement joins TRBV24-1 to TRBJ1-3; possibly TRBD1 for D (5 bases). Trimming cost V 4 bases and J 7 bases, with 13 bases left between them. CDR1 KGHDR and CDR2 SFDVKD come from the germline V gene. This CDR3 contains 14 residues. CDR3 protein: CATSDTKGRNTIYF. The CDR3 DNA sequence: TGTGCCACCAGTGACACTAAGGGGAGGAACACCATATATTTT.

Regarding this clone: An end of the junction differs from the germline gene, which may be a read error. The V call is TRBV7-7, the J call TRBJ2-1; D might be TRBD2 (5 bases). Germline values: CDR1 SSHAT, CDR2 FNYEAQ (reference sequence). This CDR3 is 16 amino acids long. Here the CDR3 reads CASSLAGPSSYNEQFF. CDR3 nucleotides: TGTGCTAGCAGCTTGGCGGGTCCGAGCTCCTACAATGAGCAGTTCTTC. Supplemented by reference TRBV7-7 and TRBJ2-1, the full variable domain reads GAGVSQSPRYKVTKRGQDVTLRCDPISSHATLYWYQQALGQGPEFLTYFNYEAQPDKSGLPSDRFSAERPEGSISTLTIQRTEQRDSAMYRCASSLAGPSSYNEQFFGPGTRLTVL.

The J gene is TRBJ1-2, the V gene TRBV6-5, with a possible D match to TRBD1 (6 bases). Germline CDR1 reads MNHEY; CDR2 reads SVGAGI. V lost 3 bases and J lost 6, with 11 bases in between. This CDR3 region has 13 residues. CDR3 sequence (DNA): TGTGCCAGCAGTTATAGCAGGGGTAATGGCTACACCTTC. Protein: CASSYSRGNGYTF.

The CDR3 bases are TGTGCCAGCAGCTTAAGGGACAGGGGGCTCCGACAAGTCGAGACCCAGTACTTC. Translating it yields CASSLRDRGLRQVETQYF. The genes are TRBV7-2 and TRBJ2-5, with 12 nucleotides matching TRBD1. The ends lost 2 bases at V and 5 bases at J; junction bases unmatched: 12. The CDR3 covers 18 residues. Germline V gene sequence: CDR1 SGHTA, CDR2 FQGNSA.

The CDR3 region has the DNA TGTGCCAGCAGTCGCGCGGGGAGGAATGAGCAGTTCTTC. It encodes CASSRAGRNEQFF. This sequence joins TRBV27 and TRBJ2-1; perhaps TRBD2 as D (6 bases). This CDR3 has 13 amino acids. V lost 5 bases, J lost 7 bases, and 12 bases lay in between. Germline assignment: CDR1 MNHEY and CDR2 SMNVEV (reference sequence).

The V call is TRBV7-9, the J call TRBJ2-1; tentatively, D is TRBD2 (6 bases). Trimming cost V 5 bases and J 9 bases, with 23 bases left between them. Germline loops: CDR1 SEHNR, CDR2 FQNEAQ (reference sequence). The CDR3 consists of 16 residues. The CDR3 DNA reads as TGTGCCAGCAGCCAAACTGGGCTAGCGATGGGTTCTGAGCAGTTCTTC. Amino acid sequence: CASSQTGLAMGSEQFF. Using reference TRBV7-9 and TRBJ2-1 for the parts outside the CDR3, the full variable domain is DTGVSQNPRHKITKRGQNVTFRCDPISEHNRLYWYRQTLGQGPEFLTYFQNEAQLEKSRLLSDRFSAERPKGSFSTLEIQRTEQGDSAMYLCASSQTGLAMGSEQFFGPGTRLTVL.